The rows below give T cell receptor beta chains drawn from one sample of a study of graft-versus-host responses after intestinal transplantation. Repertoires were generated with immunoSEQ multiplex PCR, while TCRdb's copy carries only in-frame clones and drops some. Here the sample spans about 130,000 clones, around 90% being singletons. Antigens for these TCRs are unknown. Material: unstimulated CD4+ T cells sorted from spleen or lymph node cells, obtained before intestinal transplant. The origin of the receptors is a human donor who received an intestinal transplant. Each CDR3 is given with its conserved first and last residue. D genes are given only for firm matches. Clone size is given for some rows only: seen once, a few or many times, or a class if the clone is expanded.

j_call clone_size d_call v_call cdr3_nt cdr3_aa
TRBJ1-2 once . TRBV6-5 TGTGCCAGCAGTTACTGGGGGGGCGTTGGCTACACCTTC CASSYWGGVGYTF
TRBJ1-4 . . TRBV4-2 TGTGCCAGCAGCCAAGAGGGAAGCACTAATGAAAAACTGTTTTTT CASSQEGSTNEKLFF
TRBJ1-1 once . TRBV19 TGTGCCAGTAGTATTCTGACAGGTCTGAACACTGAAGCTTTCTTT CASSILTGLNTEAFF
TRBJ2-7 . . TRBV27 TGTGCCAGCTCGGGTCTCAACAACGAGCAGTACTTC CASSGLNNEQYF
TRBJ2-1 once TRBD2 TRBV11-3 TGTGCCAGCAGCTGGACTAGCGGGACCTACAATGAGCAGTTCTTC CASSWTSGTYNEQFF
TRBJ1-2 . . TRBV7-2 TGTGCCAGCAGCCCTCGGGGAGGGTACCAGCTAGCTAACTATGGCTACACCTTC CASSPRGGYQLANYGYTF
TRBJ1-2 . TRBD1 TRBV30 TGTGCCTGGTACCTTTCGGACAGGGAGTCTGACTATGGCTACACCTTC CAWYLSDRESDYGYTF
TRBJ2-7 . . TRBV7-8 TGTGCCAGCAGCTTTAGGGCTAGCCTCCTCTACGAGCAGTACTTC CASSFRASLLYEQYF
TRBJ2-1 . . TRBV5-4 TGTGCCAGCAGATTCAGGGGAGGAAAGGTCAATGAGCAGTTCTTC CASRFRGGKVNEQFF
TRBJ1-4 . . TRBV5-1 TGCGCCAGCAGCTCCCGAACTAATGAAAAACTGTTTTTT CASSSRTNEKLFF
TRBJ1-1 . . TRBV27 TGTGCCAGCAGTATATCCAGGGGGAACACTGAAGCTTTCTTT CASSISRGNTEAFF
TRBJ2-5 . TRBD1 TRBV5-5 TGTGCCAGCAGCACAGGGGGCCAAGAGACCCAGTACTTC CASSTGGQETQYF
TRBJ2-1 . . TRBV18 TGTGCCACCGGTTGGAGCCATGACAATGAGCAGTTCTTC CATGWSHDNEQFF
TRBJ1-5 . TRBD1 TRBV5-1 TGCGCCAGCAGTTTTGGACAGGGTCAACCCCAGCATTTT CASSFGQGQPQHF
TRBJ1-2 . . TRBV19 TGTGCCAGTAGTATTTTCGGCGAGGCTGGAGGCTACACCTTC CASSIFGEAGGYTF
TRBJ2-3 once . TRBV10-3 TGTGCCACCCTAGTTAGGACGGAGGATACGCAGTATTTT CATLVRTEDTQYF
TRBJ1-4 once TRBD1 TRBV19 TGTGCCAGTTTAGACAGGGGCGATGAAAAACTGTTTTTT CASLDRGDEKLFF
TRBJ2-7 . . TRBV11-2 TGTGCCAGCAGCTCGACGGACGGCGCCTACGAGCAGTACTTC CASSSTDGAYEQYF
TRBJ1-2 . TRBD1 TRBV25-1 TGTGCCAGCAGTGTACAGGGGTTCTATGGCTACACCTTC CASSVQGFYGYTF
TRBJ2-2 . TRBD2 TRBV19 TGTGCCAGTACTAGCGGGATAAACACCGGGGAGCTGTTTTTT CASTSGINTGELFF
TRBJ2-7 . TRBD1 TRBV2 TGTGCCAGCATTAAGGACAGGGGCTACGAGCAGTACTTC CASIKDRGYEQYF
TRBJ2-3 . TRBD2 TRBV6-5 TGTGCCAGCGAGGAAGCGGGAGTGGGTAATACGCAGTATTTT CASEEAGVGNTQYF
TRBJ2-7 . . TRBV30 TGTGCCTGGAAATTTAGAGGGGCCCACGAGCAGTACTTC CAWKFRGAHEQYF
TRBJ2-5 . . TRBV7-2 TGTGCCAGCAGCCCGCGGGCCCGCCAAGAGACCCAGTACTTC CASSPRARQETQYF
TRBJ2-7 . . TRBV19 TGTGCCAGTAGCCCCCGGCAGGGGGGCTACGAGCAGTACTTC CASSPRQGGYEQYF
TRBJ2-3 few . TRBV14 TGTGCCAGCAGCCGACTAGGGAGGACAGATACGCAGTATTTT CASSRLGRTDTQYF
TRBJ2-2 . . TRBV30 TGTGCCTGGAGTTGGGGAGAGGACACCGGGGAGCTGTTTTTT CAWSWGEDTGELFF
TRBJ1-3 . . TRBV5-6 TGTGCCAGCAGCTTGTTGTCGGGAAACACCATATATTTT CASSLLSGNTIYF
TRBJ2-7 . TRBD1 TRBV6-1 TGTGCCAGCAGTCAAGGGGGCCACGAGCAGTACTTC CASSQGGHEQYF
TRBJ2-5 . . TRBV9 TGTGCCAGCAGCGTAGGGCAGGGAAGGGGCCAAGAGACCCAGTACTTC CASSVGQGRGQETQYF
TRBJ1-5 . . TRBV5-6 TGTGCCAGCAGCAAAGGGGGGGGAGGTCAGCCCCAGCATTTT CASSKGGGGQPQHF
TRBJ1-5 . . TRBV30 TGTGCCTGGAGCGCAAACCCCGTTCAGCCCCAGCATTTT CAWSANPVQPQHF
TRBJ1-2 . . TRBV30 TGTGCCTGCCTTGTGTCCTATGGCTACACCTTC CACLVSYGYTF
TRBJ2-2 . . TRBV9 TGTGCCAGCAGCGTAGGGGGAAACACCGGGGTGCTGTTTTTT CASSVGGNTGVLFF
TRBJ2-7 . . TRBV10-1 TGCGCCAGCAGTGAGTCCCCGGGATTGTTCTACGAGCAGTACTTC CASSESPGLFYEQYF
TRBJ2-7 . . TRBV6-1 TGTGCCAGCAGTGAAACAGGGAGGACGAGAGAGCAGTACTTC CASSETGRTREQYF
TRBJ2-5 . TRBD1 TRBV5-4 TGTGCCAGCAGCCGAGGGACAGGGACGGAGACCCAGTACTTC CASSRGTGTETQYF
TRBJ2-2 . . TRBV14 TGTGCCAGCAGCCAAGATTTTCGCGGGCCCACCGGGGAGCTGTTTTTT CASSQDFRGPTGELFF
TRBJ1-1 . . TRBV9 TGTGCCAGCAGTCAATCGGGGGCGACTGAAGCTTTCTTT CASSQSGATEAFF
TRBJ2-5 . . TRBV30 TGCGCCTGGAGCAGAGACGGGAGCACAGTTTTCGAGACCCAGTACTTC CAWSRDGSTVFETQYF
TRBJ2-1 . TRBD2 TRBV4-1 TGCGCCAGCAGCCAAGAACCGGGACTAGTTGGCAATGAGCAGTTCTTC CASSQEPGLVGNEQFF
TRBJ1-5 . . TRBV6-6 TGTGCCAGCAGTTACCCGGGACACGTCAGCAATCAGCCCCAGCATTTT CASSYPGHVSNQPQHF
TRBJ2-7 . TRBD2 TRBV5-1 TGCGCCAGCAGCTGGAGTAGCGGGAGTCGCGACGAGCAGTACTTC CASSWSSGSRDEQYF
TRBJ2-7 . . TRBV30 TGTGCCTGGAGTGTAATTGAGGGCTACGAGCAGTACTTC CAWSVIEGYEQYF
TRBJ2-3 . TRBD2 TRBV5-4 TGTGCCAGCAGCTTAGCGGGAGTGGCCACAGATACGCAGTATTTT CASSLAGVATDTQYF
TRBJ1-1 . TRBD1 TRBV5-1 TGCGCCAGCAGCCTGGAGGGGACAGGGTTAGGCCTGAACACTGAAGCTTTCTTT CASSLEGTGLGLNTEAFF
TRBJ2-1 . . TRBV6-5 TGTGCCAGCCGCTCGACTGGAAACAATGAGCAGTTCTTC CASRSTGNNEQFF
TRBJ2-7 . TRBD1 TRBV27 TGTGCCAGCAGTTTCGGGACAGGGACTATGAACGAGCAGTACTTC CASSFGTGTMNEQYF